This T cell receptor beta chain was found in a study of T cells in pancreatic ductal adenocarcinoma (TCRdb year 2017). A note on the overall study: Seeking insight into the adaptive T-cell response that arises naturally, the researchers examined how many CD8+ T cells infiltrated tumors of resected pancreatic ductal adenocarcinoma, where they sat, and what features they had, alongside the same properties of suppressive cells. General study outcomes and caveats: Blood samples had more total productive templates and about 8-fold more unique clonotypes than tumor samples. Tumor versus blood clonality comparisons may be biased because tumors are enriched in CD45RO+ effector rather than naive T cells, biasing toward lower diversity. Since most people with pancreatic cancer show up with disease that cannot be operated on, the resected cohort was biased toward the minority who had early-stage disease. T-cell clonality did not differ significantly between tumor and blood, with mean clonality around 0.1 in tumors and around 0.07 in blood.

Points on this clone: The clone's antigen remains unknown. The sample holds no much larger clone one base away, and base qualities are not on file.

Relative to germline, V is missing 5 bases and J is missing 3 bases, with 4 bases of the junction outside any gene match. CDR1 and CDR2 are drawn from the germline V gene: SQVTM, ANQGSEA. There are 13 amino acids in the CDR3, from cysteine to phenylalanine inclusive. Solely the CDR3 DNA is kept, with 39 bases framed from the first base. Pancreatic ductal adenocarcinoma patients who had undergone surgery without neoadjuvant therapy were selected. Peripheral blood was collected in heparin tubes, and PBMCs were isolated by histopaque density gradient and cryopreserved in about 9.1% DMSO. Using the DNeasy Blood and Tissue Kit along with Proteinase K and RNase treatment, genomic DNA was extracted from 7 PBMC specimens and fewer than 10 flash-frozen tumor specimens. The immunoSEQ hsTCRB kit was used to amplify TCR beta CDR3 regions from genomic DNA. An Illumina HiSeq system was used for high-throughput TRB CDR3 sequencing. From the authors' description of their analysis: Sequencing reads were analyzed with the immunoSEQ software, and nonproductive sequences with premature stops or frame-shifts were excluded. Clonality of the repertoire was calculated as one minus the Shannon entropy normalized by log2 of the number of unique productive sequences. TCRdb provides this immuneACCESS table in a form limited to in-frame rearrangements. Some clones are lacking; in checked studies, under half of them reflect an unresolved V gene, and why the rest are absent is not known. V and J calls and clone size are copied from that table; D and trimming were computed from the DNA. The sample records over 85,000 clones, 90% to 95% of which are singletons. The ten largest account for approximately 3.1% of the sample.

The sequenced material came from PBMCs. The chain was built from TRBV29-1 and TRBJ2-5; the central 9 bases match TRBD1. This TCR was recovered from a human donor with pancreatic ductal adenocarcinoma. Here the CDR3 is given as CSVRDREEETQYF. The nucleotides are TGCAGCGTTCGGGACAGGGAAGAAGAGACCCAGTACTTC.